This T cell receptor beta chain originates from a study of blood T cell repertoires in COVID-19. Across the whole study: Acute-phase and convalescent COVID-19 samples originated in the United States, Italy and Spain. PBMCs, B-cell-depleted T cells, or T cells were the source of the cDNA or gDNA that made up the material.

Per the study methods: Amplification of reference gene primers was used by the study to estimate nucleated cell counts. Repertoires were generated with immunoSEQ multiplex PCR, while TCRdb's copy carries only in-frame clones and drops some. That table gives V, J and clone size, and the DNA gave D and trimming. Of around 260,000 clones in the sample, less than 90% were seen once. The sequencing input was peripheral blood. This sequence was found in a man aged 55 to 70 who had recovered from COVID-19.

CDR3: CASSIGRWDTEAFF. The CDR3 nucleotides are TGTGCCAGTAGTATAGGGAGGTGGGACACTGAAGCTTTCTTT. The chain couples TRBV19 to TRBJ1-1; D not resolved. CDR1 and CDR2 from the germline V gene are LNHDA and SQIVND (reference sequence). CDR3 length: 14 residues. The V end lost 1 base, the J end lost 3 bases, and 9 bases lay between the germline ends.